These 31 T cell receptor beta chains share one sample of origin, sequenced in a study of T cell repertoires in cytomegalovirus infection. No antigen has been identified for these receptors. TCRdb analysed the reads with MiXCR anew, one entry per CDR3 protein. The sample records some 800,000 distinct CDR3 sequences, about 31% being singletons. Sequencing was performed on cultured CD8+ T cells from PBMCs, taken from culture after CMV antigen stimulation. The source is a human donor in good health (CMV status not recorded). Some clones in this sample may be carry-over from other donors' samples.

This clonotype was seen a handful of times. The rearrangement links TRBV29-1 to TRBJ2-3, with D possibly TRBD2 on 5 matching bases. In germline, CDR1 is SQVTM, CDR2 ANQGSEA. The CDR3 contains 19 residues. With 1 base removed from V and 2 bases from J, the gap between germline ends came to 25 bases. CDR3 sequence: CSVEGGMLSASRPTDTQYF. CDR3 coding DNA: TGCAGCGTTGAAGGAGGGATGTTGTCAGCGTCTCGTCCCACAGATACGCAGTATTTT.

The V and J genes are TRBV2 and TRBJ1-5, with 7 bases aligning to TRBD1. The CDR3 contains 15 residues. Germline V gives CDR1 SNHLY, CDR2 FYNNEI. V lost 7 bases, J lost 1 base, and 7 bases stayed unmatched. Written as DNA, the CDR3 is TGTGCCAGCAAGGGGGCGGCTGGGAGCAATCAGCCCCAGCATTTT. Translating gives CASKGAAGSNQPQHF.

On this clonotype: Being one base from a much bigger clone, this may be a read error. The chain carries TRBV4-1 and TRBJ2-1; 7 positions match TRBD2. This CDR3 spans 15 amino acids. V gave up 3 bases and J gave up 4 bases; unmatched junction bases: 6. Germline assignment: CDR1 MGHRA and CDR2 YSYEKL. CDR3: CASSHGLVGYNEQFF. The CDR3 nucleotides read TGCGCCAGCAGCCACGGACTAGTGGGATACAATGAGCAGTTCTTC.

This clonotype was detected only a few times. The chain couples TRBV5-6 to TRBJ2-3, with D possibly TRBD1 on 5 matching bases. Deletions cut 0 bases from V and 2 bases from J, with 19 bases between. CDR3 length: 18 amino acids. The germline V gene has CDR1 SGHDT and CDR2 YYEEEE. CDR3: CASSLGRYGHLLTDTQYF. CDR3 sequence (DNA): TGTGCCAGCAGCTTGGGGCGGTATGGACACCTACTCACAGATACGCAGTATTTT.

This clonotype was detected only a few times. This chain connects TRBV27 to TRBJ1-5; D is perhaps TRBD1 (5 bases). Germline assignment: CDR1 MNHEY and CDR2 SMNVEV (reference sequence). There are 17 residues in the CDR3. V was pared by 4 bases and J by 1 base, with 17 bases between. The CDR3 sequence: CASSSTGLPGSNQPQHF. The CDR3 bases are TGTGCCAGCAGTTCCACGGGACTGCCCGGGAGCAATCAGCCCCAGCATTTT.

This chain links TRBV27 with TRBJ2-7, with unresolved D. Looked up from germline, CDR1 is MNHEY and CDR2 is SMNVEV (reference sequence). The CDR3 extends over 14 amino acids. V lost 3 bases and J lost 2, with 11 bases in between. The CDR3 here is CASSFGGPTYEQYF. The CDR3, as DNA: TGTGCCAGCAGTTTCGGTGGACCCACCTACGAGCAGTACTTC.

The V and J genes are TRBV7-6 and TRBJ2-1; 10 bases match TRBD1. V lost 5 bases to trimming and J lost 5 bases; unmatched junction nucleotides: 6. Germline values: CDR1 SGHVS, CDR2 FNYEAQ. CDR3 length: 15 amino acids. CDR3 sequence reads: CASSKGQGWNNEQFF. CDR3 coding DNA: TGTGCCAGCAGCAAGGGACAGGGGTGGAACAATGAGCAGTTCTTC.

The table lists this clonotype with a few counts. V and J are TRBV4-3 and TRBJ1-1; the D is unclear. V was cut by 0 bases and J by 1 base, with 12 bases left in between. Germline V gene lookup returns CDR1 LGHNA and CDR2 YSLEER. The CDR3 sequence is 16 residues long. The DNA of the CDR3 is TGCGCCAGCAGCCAAGATCCGGCAGGAGGGAACACTGAAGCTTTCTTT. Translating gives CASSQDPAGGNTEAFF.

The V gene is TRBV9, the J gene TRBJ1-4; D unclear. Germline values: CDR1 SGDLS, CDR2 YYNGEE. This CDR3 is built from 16 residues. V was clipped by 0 bases and J by 0 bases, with 9 bases between them. CDR3 sequence (DNA): TGTGCCAGCAGCGTAGAAAACGGTGCAACTAATGAAAAACTGTTTTTT. This sequence encodes CASSVENGATNEKLFF.

This clonotype was seen only a few times. This sequence joins TRBV19 and TRBJ2-1; D remains unclear. The CDR3 is 11 amino acids. The germline V gene encodes CDR1 LNHDA and CDR2 SQIVND (reference sequence). V was clipped by 8 bases and J by 7 bases, with 9 bases between them. CDR3 residues: CASLGDNEQFF. The CDR3 bases are TGTGCCAGTCTAGGAGATAATGAGCAGTTCTTC.

The chain employs TRBV27 and TRBJ1-4; possibly TRBD1 for D (5 bases). Trimming stripped 5 bases from V and 2 bases from J, with 9 bases between. Germline V gene sequence: CDR1 MNHEY, CDR2 SMNVEV (reference sequence). The CDR3 is made up of 14 amino acids. CDR3 amino acids: CASSRTPTNEKLFF. The CDR3 region has the DNA TGTGCCAGCAGTAGGACACCCACTAATGAAAAACTGTTTTTT.

This clonotype was seen a handful of times. The chain carries TRBV27 and TRBJ1-1; D remains ambiguous. Germline V gene sequence: CDR1 MNHEY, CDR2 SMNVEV (reference sequence). This CDR3 contains 14 residues. Trimming pared 7 bases from V and 2 bases from J, leaving 14 bases between. The CDR3 sequence is CASTSGSFNTEAFF. CDR3 DNA: TGTGCCAGCACCTCGGGCAGCTTTAACACTGAAGCTTTCTTT.

The rearrangement links TRBV27 to TRBJ1-1; the match to TRBD1 covers 8 bases. Trimming at V came to 8 bases and at J to 4 bases, leaving 12 bases not matched to a gene. This CDR3 spans 15 amino acids. Germline-derived CDR1 and CDR2 are MNHEY and SMNVEV (reference sequence). The CDR3 is CASSASTTGATEAFF. The CDR3, as DNA: TGTGCCAGCTCCGCCTCCACGACAGGGGCCACTGAAGCTTTCTTT.

The V call is TRBV10-3, the J call TRBJ2-7; D perhaps matches TRBD1 (6 bases). The ends were cut back, 4 bases at V and 0 bases at J, with 13 bases in the middle. From germline, CDR1 is ENHRY and CDR2 SYGVKD. The CDR3 is 15 amino acids. The CDR3 here is CAISVRDTNSYEQYF. The CDR3 DNA follows: TGTGCCATCAGTGTAAGGGACACCAACTCCTACGAGCAGTACTTC.

The chain has TRBV9 and TRBJ2-3; 10 nucleotides match TRBD2. Looked up from germline, CDR1 is SGDLS and CDR2 is YYNGEE. Trimming removed 2 bases from V and 6 bases from J; junction bases left unmatched: 9. CDR3 length equals 16 residues. In nucleotides, the CDR3 is TGTGCCAGCAGCGTTTCCGGGACTAGCGCTTCGGATACGCAGTATTTT. Translation gives CASSVSGTSASDTQYF.

CDR3 region: CASSYKTGGREAFF. The CDR3 DNA is TGTGCCAGCAGTTACAAAACAGGGGGCCGAGAAGCTTTCTTT. The chain links TRBV6-6 to TRBJ1-1; 9 nucleotides match TRBD1. Looked up from germline, CDR1 is MNHNY and CDR2 is SVGAGI (reference sequence). V trimming: 2 bases; J trimming: 8 bases; junction bases outside the gene matches: 6. CDR3 length equals 14 residues.

The gene calls are TRBV28 and TRBJ1-1, with D perhaps TRBD1 (5 bases). V was cut by 1 base and J by 1 base, with 10 bases left in between. This CDR3 is built from 15 residues. Germline assignment: CDR1 MDHEN and CDR2 SYDVKM. The CDR3 protein is CASSLYRTGNTEAFF. The CDR3 DNA is TGTGCCAGCAGTTTATATCGCACAGGGAACACTGAAGCTTTCTTT.

This chain links TRBV5-6 with TRBJ2-4; TRBD1 agrees at 9 bases. The germline gives CDR1 SGHDT, CDR2 YYEEEE. V dropped 4 bases and J dropped 9; count of bases not matched to a gene: 8. This CDR3 comprises 14 residues. CDR3 nucleotides: TGTGCCAGCAGCCTAGGACAGGGGATCGTCATTCAGTACTTC. Translating it yields CASSLGQGIVIQYF.

This clonotype was counted only a few times. The V call is TRBV6-1, the J call TRBJ2-5; D gene ambiguous. V was cut by 5 bases and J by 5 bases, with 18 bases left in between. This CDR3 is 15 amino acids long. Germline CDR1 MNHNS, CDR2 SASEGT. CDR3 amino acids: CASSSPDPNGETQYF. DNA of the CDR3: TGTGCCAGCAGTTCCCCAGACCCCAACGGGGAGACCCAGTACTTC.

This clonotype was found many times. The rearrangement links TRBV7-6 to TRBJ1-2; TRBD1 agrees at 8 bases. This CDR3 contains 15 residues. Germline V gene sequence: CDR1 SGHVS, CDR2 FNYEAQ. V was clipped by 5 bases and J by 8 bases; unmatched bases: 13. The CDR3 nucleotides are TGTGCCAGCAGCGACGGACAGGGAAGTAGAAGAGGCTACACCTTC. It yields the protein CASSDGQGSRRGYTF.

The rearrangement joins TRBV19 to TRBJ2-7; possibly TRBD1 or TRBD2 for D (5 bases each). The CDR3 length is 12 residues. Germline V lookup: CDR1 LNHDA, CDR2 SQIVND (reference sequence). Trimming cost V 3 bases and J 2 bases, with 5 bases left between them. CDR3 sequence reads: CASSMGAYEQYF. The CDR3 coding sequence is TGTGCCAGTAGTATGGGGGCCTACGAGCAGTACTTC.

This clonotype was counted once. This chain uses TRBV9 with TRBJ2-1; the match to TRBD2 covers 12 bases. J lost 1 base, V lost 2 bases, and 7 bases had no gene match. CDR3 length: 18 amino acids. Germline values: CDR1 SGDLS, CDR2 YYNGEE. CDR3 nucleotides: TGTGCCAGCAGCGTCCCCGCTAGCGGGGGGGGGTCCTACAATGAGCAGTTCTTC. This sequence encodes CASSVPASGGGSYNEQFF.

This clonotype was seen ten or more times. The J gene is TRBJ2-7, the V gene TRBV7-2, with D possibly being TRBD1 (6 bases). V was cut by 1 base and J by 1 base, with 17 bases left in between. The CDR3 runs to 17 residues. Germline values: CDR1 SGHTA, CDR2 FQGNSA. The CDR3 DNA sequence: TGTGCCAGCAGCTTAGAAGGGGGTATCCGCTTATCCTACGAGCAGTACGTC. Amino acids: CASSLEGGIRLSYEQYV.

This clonotype has more than one count but fewer than ten. This chain joins TRBV20-1 and TRBJ1-1; D not certain. There are 12 residues in the CDR3. The V end lost 6 bases, the J end lost 1 base, and 9 bases lay between the germline ends. Germline V gives CDR1 DFQATT, CDR2 SNEGSKA (reference sequence). This chain's CDR3 is CSARIRNTEAFF. The CDR3 coding sequence is TGCAGTGCCCGGATACGGAACACTGAAGCTTTCTTT.

This sequence joins TRBV6-2 or TRBV6-3 and TRBJ2-3; a possible D gene is TRBD1 (5 bases). Germline CDR1 is MNHEY and CDR2 is SVGEGT. The CDR3 sequence is 15 residues long. With 3 bases removed from V and 9 bases from J, the gap between germline ends came to 19 bases. This chain's CDR3 is CASSYTSGADETQYF. CDR3 coding DNA: TGTGCCAGCAGTTATACAAGTGGGGCTGACGAAACGCAGTATTTT.

The chain recombines TRBV7-4 with TRBJ2-7; 11 bases line up with TRBD1. The germline gives CDR1 SGHVT, CDR2 SQSDAQ. Germline trimming cut 5 bases from V and 7 bases from J; bases unmatched to any gene: 10. The length of the CDR3 is 15 residues. For the CDR3, the DNA is TGTGCCAGCAGCAGAACCGGGACAGGGGGTCGGGAGCAGTACTTC. This gives the protein CASSRTGTGGREQYF.

This clonotype was counted many times. The chain couples TRBV7-9 to TRBJ1-1; 8 nucleotides align to TRBD1. V gave up 3 bases and J gave up 1 base; unmatched junction bases: 4. Germline CDR1 reads SEHNR; CDR2 reads FQNEAQ (reference sequence). The CDR3 length is 15 residues. The CDR3 spells CASSFTGTGNTEAFF. Here the CDR3 DNA reads TGTGCCAGCAGCTTTACCGGGACAGGGAACACTGAAGCTTTCTTT.

This clonotype was recorded at least ten times. The J gene is TRBJ2-2, the V gene TRBV11-2; 7 bases agree with TRBD1. There are 15 residues in the CDR3. Germline-derived CDR1 and CDR2 are SGHAT and FQNNGV. The V gene end was trimmed by 1 base and the J gene end by 3 bases; junction bases not matched to a gene: 2. CDR3 bases: TGTGCCAGCAGCTTAGGAGACAGGGACACCGGGGAGCTGTTTTTT. Its translation is CASSLGDRDTGELFF.

CDR3 region: CASSLAVGGGYNEQFF. CDR3 bases: TGCGCCAGCAGCTTGGCCGTCGGGGGGGGCTACAATGAGCAGTTCTTC. This sequence joins TRBV5-1 and TRBJ2-1; 8 positions match TRBD2. The ends lost 0 bases at V and 3 bases at J; junction bases unmatched: 5. Per germline, CDR1 SGHRS and CDR2 YFSETQ. The CDR3 spans 16 residues.

The chain links TRBV27 to TRBJ1-1, with D possibly being TRBD1 (6 bases). V lost 2 bases and J 3 bases, leaving 10 bases between the germline ends. The germline V gene has CDR1 MNHEY and CDR2 SMNVEV (reference sequence). This CDR3 comprises 14 residues. CDR3 in DNA: TGTGCCAGCAGTTTACGCGGGACATACACTGAAGCTTTCTTT. Its protein product is CASSLRGTYTEAFF.

The V call is TRBV29-1, the J call TRBJ2-1; 8 bases fit TRBD1. The CDR3 contains 15 residues. The ends lost 3 bases at V and 0 bases at J; junction bases unmatched: 4. Germline CDR1 is SQVTM and CDR2 is ANQGSEA. The CDR3 loop is CSVDRGRSSYNEQFF. The CDR3 DNA follows: TGCAGCGTTGACAGGGGGCGCAGCTCCTACAATGAGCAGTTCTTC.